This T cell receptor (beta chain) is from a study of blood T cell repertoires in COVID-19 (dated by TCRdb to the early 2020s). Some background on the complete study: Collaborator samples came from the United States, Italy and Spain and covered acute and convalescent phases of COVID-19. The prospective study material was composed of cDNA or gDNA derived from T cells, B-cell-depleted T cells, or PBMCs. Subjects who had been exposed to COVID-19, were actively infected with it, or had recovered from it provided the deeply sampled blood TCRbeta repertoires that made up the dataset. The repertoires were made available in a free public database intended to serve as a resource for research on the immune response to SARS-CoV-2. Samples came from the ongoing ImmuneRACE study (first 160 participants) plus 1,254 subjects from 6 global collaborators. Nearly every sample came with metadata listing a de-identified subject ID, COVID-19 status, age in years and sex. Where available, HLA class I and class II types were obtained from metadata supplied by the sample provider rather than from assay-based typing.

The paper as a whole reports these results and caveats: Clinical and demographic metadata were provided uncurated, with the amount varying by source and participant.

On this clone itself: Its antigen target is currently unknown. Within one base of it there is no much larger clone, and no base qualities were kept.

Whole blood was collected in K2EDTA tubes by collaborating institutions according to the institutions' own protocols. For TCRbeta analysis, collaborators shipped samples as frozen whole blood, isolated PBMCs, or DNA extracted from either of those sample types. TCRbeta CDR3 regions were amplified from genomic DNA by means of the immunoSEQ Assay, a bias-controlled multiplex PCR. Turning to the authors' computational methods: Nucleated cell counts per sample were estimated from amplification of reference gene primers within the assay. To quantify the absolute abundance of each unique TCRbeta CDR3 rearrangement, sequence reads were collapsed and filtered. For each sample, productive Simpson clonality was calculated as the square root of Simpson's diversity index over productive rearrangements. Imported from immuneACCESS, the table was reduced by TCRdb to in-frame sequences with V and J called. These copies leave out some clones; in studies compared against another copy, an unresolved V gene accounts for under half, and the cause of the remainder is not known. D and trimming were read from the DNA, whereas the V and J calls and clone size are those reported in that table. This sample gives some 78,000 clones in total; around 87% of them show up just once. The ten top clones hold around 4.1% of the sample.

The sequence derives from an elderly woman with active or convalescent COVID-19. Source material: peripheral blood.

The encoded CDR3 is CASSNRGLLRNIQYF. The nucleotide sequence is given as TGTGCCAGCAGCAACAGGGGGCTATTGAGAAACATTCAGTACTTC. The rearranged segments are TRBV5-6 and TRBJ2-4; 9 of the junction bases match TRBD1. The germline V and J ends show losses of 4 bases and 6 bases respectively, and no gene match explains 8 bases of the junction. Based on the germline V gene, the CDR1 and CDR2 sequences are SGHDT and YYEEEE. From cysteine to phenylalanine, the CDR3 is 15 amino acids long. Only the CDR3 DNA stays, 45 bases, in frame from base 1.